The rows below give T cell receptor beta chains drawn from one sample of a study of CD8 T cells in ankylosing spondylitis. One entry per CDR3 protein results from TCRdb running MiXCR on the 5' RACE reads. Here the sample spans approximately 100,000 distinct CDR3 sequences, about 8.3% being singletons. Sequences were obtained from blood, either unsorted or a sorted T cell fraction (not recorded which). Receptors were obtained from a male donor with ankylosing spondylitis or in good health (not recorded which). Each CDR3 is given with its conserved first and last residue. The order of the fields is V gene, J gene, clone size, D gene, CDR3 protein, CDR3 DNA. D genes are given only for firm matches. Size values are once, few and many counts, or a class for expanded clones, and some rows have none.

>TRBV19|TRBJ2-6|-|-
CASSFPKAGANVLTF
TGTGCCAGTAGTTTCCCAAAGGCTGGGGCCAACGTCCTGACTTTC
>TRBV18|TRBJ2-7|many|-
CASSPPIGAGNSEQYF
TGTGCCAGCTCACCACCGATTGGGGCAGGGAATTCCGAGCAGTACTTC
>TRBV7-2|TRBJ2-7|many|-
CASSWARYEQYF
TGTGCCAGCAGCTGGGCGCGCTACGAGCAGTACTTC
>TRBV7-2|TRBJ2-3|many|-
CASSSRRSTDTQYF
TGTGCCAGCAGCAGCCGCCGGAGCACAGATACGCAGTATTTT
>TRBV20-1|TRBJ1-5|many|-
CSAEGREQHF
TGCAGTGCTGAGGGGAGGGAGCAGCATTTT
>TRBV7-2|TRBJ1-5|many|-
CASSSGQSFSNQPQHF
TGTGCCAGCAGCTCCGGACAGTCTTTTAGCAATCAGCCCCAGCATTTT
>TRBV12-3/TRBV12-4|TRBJ2-6|many|-
CASSANRDSGANVLTF
TGTGCCAGCAGTGCAAACAGGGACTCTGGGGCCAACGTCCTGACTTTC
>TRBV21-1|TRBJ1-2|-|-
CASSAPMMGGYTF
TGTGCCAGCAGCGCCCCGATGATGGGTGGCTACACCTTC
>TRBV7-2|TRBJ1-2|-|TRBD1
CASSLQGQGYGYTF
TGTGCCAGCAGCCTTCAGGGACAGGGCTATGGCTACACCTTC
>TRBV19|TRBJ2-7|many|-
CASSGRTTYEQYF
TGTGCCTCTTCTGGACGGACAACCTACGAGCAGTACTTC
>TRBV3-1|TRBJ2-5|many|-
CASSQSSGAGAETQYF
TGTGCCAGCAGCCAATCGTCCGGGGCGGGGGCAGAGACCCAGTACTTC
>TRBV30|TRBJ2-7|many|TRBD2
CAWDSGVTEQYF
TGTGCCTGGGATAGCGGGGTGACCGAGCAGTACTTC
>TRBV27|TRBJ2-7|-|-
CASPTRGPHEQYF
TGTGCCAGCCCCACCCGAGGTCCCCACGAGCAGTACTTC
>TRBV10-1|TRBJ1-5|many|-
CASSESVNQPQHF
TGCGCCAGCAGTGAGTCAGTCAATCAGCCCCAGCATTTT
>TRBV5-6|TRBJ1-5|-|-
CTSSLGGSNQPQHF
TGTACCAGCAGCTTGGGGGGAAGCAATCAGCCCCAGCATTTT
>TRBV20-1|TRBJ2-7|many|TRBD2
CSAQGTSVPYEQYF
TGCAGTGCTCAGGGGACTAGCGTTCCCTACGAGCAGTACTTC
>TRBV4-1|TRBJ1-5|many|-
CASSPRDSNQPQHF
TGCGCCAGCAGCCCCCGTGATAGCAATCAGCCCCAGCATTTT
>TRBV12-3/TRBV12-4|TRBJ2-3|many|TRBD2
CASSSGGVPDTQYF
TGTGCCAGCAGTTCGGGGGGGGTACCAGATACGCAGTATTTT
>TRBV14|TRBJ2-7|many|-
CASSQDYEQYF
TGTGCCAGCAGCCAAGACTACGAGCAGTACTTC
>TRBV20-1|TRBJ2-5|many|TRBD2
CSALAGGYQETQYF
TGCAGTGCTCTAGCGGGGGGCTACCAAGAGACCCAGTACTTC
>TRBV27|TRBJ2-7|many|TRBD2
CASSLSSGVDSYEQYF
TGTGCCAGCAGTTTATCTAGCGGGGTTGACTCCTACGAGCAGTACTTC
>TRBV4-1|TRBJ2-3|many|TRBD2
CASSLTRFGLASTDTQYF
TGCGCCAGCAGCCTGACCCGGTTTGGACTAGCGAGCACAGATACGCAGTATTTT
>TRBV20-1|TRBJ2-3|many|-
CSARDPPGSHSTDTQYF
TGCAGTGCTAGAGACCCCCCCGGCAGTCATAGCACAGATACGCAGTATTTT
>TRBV7-8|TRBJ1-1|-|-
CASSLGRGQWNTEAFF
TGTGCCAGCAGCTTAGGCCGTGGGCAGTGGAACACTGAAGCTTTCTTT